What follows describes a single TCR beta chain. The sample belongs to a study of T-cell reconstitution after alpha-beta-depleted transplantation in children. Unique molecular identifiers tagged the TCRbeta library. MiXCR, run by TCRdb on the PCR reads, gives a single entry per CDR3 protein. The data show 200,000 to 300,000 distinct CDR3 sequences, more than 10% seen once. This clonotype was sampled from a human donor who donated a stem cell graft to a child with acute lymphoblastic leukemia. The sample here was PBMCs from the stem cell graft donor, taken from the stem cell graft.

CDR3 bases: TGTGCCAGCAGCCCCGGACAGAGAAGGGGCACCGGGGAGCTGTTTTTT. It yields the protein CASSPGQRRGTGELFF. The rearrangement uses TRBV7-6 and TRBJ2-2; a weak D match, TRBD1 (6 bases). The CDR3 totals 16 residues. Trimming shortened V by 5 bases and J by 4 bases, and 17 bases separated the two germline ends. The germline V gene encodes CDR1 SGHVS and CDR2 FNYEAQ.